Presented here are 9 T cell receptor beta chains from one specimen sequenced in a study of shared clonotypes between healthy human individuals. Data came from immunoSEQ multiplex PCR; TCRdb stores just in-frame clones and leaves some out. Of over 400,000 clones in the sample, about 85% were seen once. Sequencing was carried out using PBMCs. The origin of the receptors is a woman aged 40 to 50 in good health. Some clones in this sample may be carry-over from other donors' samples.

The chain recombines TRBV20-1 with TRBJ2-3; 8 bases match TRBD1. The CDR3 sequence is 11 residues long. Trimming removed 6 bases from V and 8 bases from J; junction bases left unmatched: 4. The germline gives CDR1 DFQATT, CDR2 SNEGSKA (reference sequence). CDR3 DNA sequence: TGCAGTGCCGAAACAGGGGGTACGCAGTATTTT. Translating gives CSAETGGTQYF.

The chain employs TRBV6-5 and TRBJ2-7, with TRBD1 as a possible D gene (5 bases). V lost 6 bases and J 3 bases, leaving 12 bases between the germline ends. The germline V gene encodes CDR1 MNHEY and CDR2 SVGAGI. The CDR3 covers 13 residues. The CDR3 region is CASSLTGHYEQYF. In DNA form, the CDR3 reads TGTGCCAGCAGCCTCACAGGACACTACGAGCAGTACTTC.

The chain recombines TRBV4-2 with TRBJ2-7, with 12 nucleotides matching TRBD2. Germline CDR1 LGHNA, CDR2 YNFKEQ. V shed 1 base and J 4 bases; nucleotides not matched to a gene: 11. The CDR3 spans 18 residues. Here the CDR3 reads CASSQAPPLTSGRYEQYF. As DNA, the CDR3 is TGTGCCAGCAGCCAAGCTCCGCCCCTGACTAGCGGGAGATACGAGCAGTACTTC.

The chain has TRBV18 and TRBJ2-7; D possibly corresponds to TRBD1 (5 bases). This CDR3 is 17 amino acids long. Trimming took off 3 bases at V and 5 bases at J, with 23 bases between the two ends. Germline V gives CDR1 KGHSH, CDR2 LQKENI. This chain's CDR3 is CASSPPRTGFFRDEQYF. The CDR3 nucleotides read TGTGCCAGCTCACCCCCCCGAACAGGTTTCTTTAGAGACGAGCAGTACTTC.

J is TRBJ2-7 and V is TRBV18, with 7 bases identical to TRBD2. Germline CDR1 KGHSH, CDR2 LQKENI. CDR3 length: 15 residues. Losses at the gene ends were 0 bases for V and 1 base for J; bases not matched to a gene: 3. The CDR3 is CASSPPASGSYEQYF. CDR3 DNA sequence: TGTGCCAGCTCACCACCGGCTAGCGGTTCCTACGAGCAGTACTTC. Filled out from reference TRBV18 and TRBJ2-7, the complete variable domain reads NAGVMQNPRHLVRRRGQEARLRCSPMKGHSHVYWYRQLPEEGLKFMVYLQKENIIDESGMPKERFSAEFPKEGPSILRIQQVVRGDSAAYFCASSPPASGSYEQYFGPGTRLTVT.

The CDR3 bases are TGTGCCAGCATTCCTTCCGGGACAGGGGGTGTAAATGAGCAGTTCTTC. It translates to CASIPSGTGGVNEQFF. The chain has TRBV6-6 and TRBJ2-1; TRBD1 matches 11 bases. There are 16 residues in the CDR3. V lost 7 bases, J lost 7 bases, and 12 bases stayed unmatched. CDR1 is MNHNY, CDR2 SVGAGI, per germline (reference sequence).

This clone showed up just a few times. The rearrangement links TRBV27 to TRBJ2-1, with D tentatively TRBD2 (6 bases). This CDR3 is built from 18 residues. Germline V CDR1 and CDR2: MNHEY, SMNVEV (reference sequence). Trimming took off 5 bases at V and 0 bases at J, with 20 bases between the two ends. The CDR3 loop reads CASSRSPGRGSSYNEQFF. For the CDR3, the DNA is TGTGCCAGCAGTCGGTCGCCGGGGCGGGGAAGCTCCTACAATGAGCAGTTCTTC.

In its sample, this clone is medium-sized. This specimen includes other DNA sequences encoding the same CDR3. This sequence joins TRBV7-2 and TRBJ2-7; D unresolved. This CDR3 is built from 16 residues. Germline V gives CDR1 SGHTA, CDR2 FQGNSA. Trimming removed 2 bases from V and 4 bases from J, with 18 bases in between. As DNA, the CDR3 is TGTGCCAGCAGCTTAATTTCGGGCGGCCCTTTTTACGAGCAGTACTTC. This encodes CASSLISGGPFYEQYF.

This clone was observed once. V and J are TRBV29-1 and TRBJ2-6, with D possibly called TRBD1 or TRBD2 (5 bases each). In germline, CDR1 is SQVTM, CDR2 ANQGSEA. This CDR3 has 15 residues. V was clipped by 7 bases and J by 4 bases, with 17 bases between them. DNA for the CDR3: TGCAGCGAGGAGGTAGGGGCCCCCGGGGCCAACGTCCTGACTTTC. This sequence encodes CSEEVGAPGANVLTF.